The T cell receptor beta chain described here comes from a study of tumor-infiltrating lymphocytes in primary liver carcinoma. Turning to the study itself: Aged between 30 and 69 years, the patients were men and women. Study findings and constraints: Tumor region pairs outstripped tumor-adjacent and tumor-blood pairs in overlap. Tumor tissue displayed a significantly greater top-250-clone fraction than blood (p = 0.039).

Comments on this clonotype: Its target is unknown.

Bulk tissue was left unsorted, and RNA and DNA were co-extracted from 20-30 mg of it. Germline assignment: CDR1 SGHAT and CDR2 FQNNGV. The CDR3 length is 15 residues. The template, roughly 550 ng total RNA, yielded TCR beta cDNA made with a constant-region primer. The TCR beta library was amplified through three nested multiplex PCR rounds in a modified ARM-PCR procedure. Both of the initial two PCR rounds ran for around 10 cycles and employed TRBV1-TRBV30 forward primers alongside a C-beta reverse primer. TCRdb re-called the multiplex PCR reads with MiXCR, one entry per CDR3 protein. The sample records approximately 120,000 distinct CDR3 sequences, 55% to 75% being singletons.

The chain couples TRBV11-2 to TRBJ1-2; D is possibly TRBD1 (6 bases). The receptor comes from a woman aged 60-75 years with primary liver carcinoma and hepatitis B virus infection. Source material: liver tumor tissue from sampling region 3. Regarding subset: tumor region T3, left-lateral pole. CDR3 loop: CPSSPHMGHSYGYTF. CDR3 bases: TGTCCTAGCAGCCCCCACATGGGACACAGCTATGGCTACACCTTC.